The 24 T cell receptor beta chains presented below share a single source sample, sequenced in a study of blood T cell repertoires in COVID-19 (dated by TCRdb to the early 2020s). Library prep was done by the immunoSEQ multiplex PCR assay. TCRdb obtained this table from immuneACCESS and retained in-frame rearrangements with V and J assigned. These tables miss some clones; where compared with another copy, unresolved V genes account for less than half of the shortfall, and the remainder is unexplained. Within this sample are about 140,000 clones, with 78% of them counted one time only. The ten top clones hold less than 7.5% of the sample. Sequenced material: PBMCs or T cells enriched from blood (not recorded which). Receptors were obtained from a woman between 50 and 59 years old who had recovered from COVID-19.

CDR3 DNA sequence: TGTGCCAGCAGCTTAACTGACAGGGGGAGGGGCTACACCTTC. Protein product: CASSLTDRGRGYTF. The J gene is TRBJ1-2, the V gene TRBV7-2, with 9 bases fitting TRBD1. This CDR3 spans 14 amino acids. The V and J ends lost 2 bases and 8 bases, in that order; junction bases with no gene match: 6. Per the germline V gene, CDR1 is SGHTA and CDR2 is FQGNSA.

The genes are TRBV2 and TRBJ2-5; TRBD1 agrees at 7 bases. Germline V lookup: CDR1 SNHLY, CDR2 FYNNEI. This CDR3 spans 13 amino acids. V gave up 5 bases and J gave up 1 base; unmatched junction bases: 1. This chain's CDR3 is CASSYRGQETQYF. The CDR3 coding sequence is TGTGCCAGCAGTTACAGGGGCCAAGAGACCCAGTACTTC.

This chain connects TRBV2 to TRBJ1-6; D gene ambiguous. This CDR3 spans 15 amino acids. Germline V gene sequence: CDR1 SNHLY, CDR2 FYNNEI. V lost 4 bases and J lost 0, with 7 bases in between. CDR3 sequence reads: CASSGRSSYNSPLHF. The CDR3 DNA reads as TGTGCCAGCAGTGGTAGGAGCTCCTATAATTCACCCCTCCACTTT.

This sequence joins TRBV9 and TRBJ1-4; tentative D call: TRBD1 (6 bases). Germline CDR1 is SGDLS and CDR2 is YYNGEE. The CDR3 covers 13 residues. V was pared by 4 bases and J by 8 bases, with 12 bases between. The CDR3 region has the DNA TGTGCCAGCAGCCGGGACACCTTAGAAAAACTGTTTTTT. Amino acid sequence: CASSRDTLEKLFF.

The chain links TRBV18 to TRBJ1-1, with D perhaps matching TRBD1 (5 bases). CDR1 is KGHSH, CDR2 LQKENI, per germline. V was shortened by 4 bases and J by 0 bases, with 18 bases between the two germline ends. The CDR3 has 17 amino acids. This chain's CDR3 is CASSLSGVLDMNTEAFF. The DNA of the CDR3 is TGTGCCAGCTCACTCTCGGGGGTCCTAGATATGAACACTGAAGCTTTCTTT. Full variable domain (outside the CDR3, taken from reference TRBV18 and TRBJ1-1): NAGVMQNPRHLVRRRGQEARLRCSPMKGHSHVYWYRQLPEEGLKFMVYLQKENIIDESGMPKERFSAEFPKEGPSILRIQQVVRGDSAAYFCASSLSGVLDMNTEAFFGQGTRLTVV.

The J gene is TRBJ2-2, the V gene TRBV5-1; the match to TRBD1 covers 9 bases. In germline, CDR1 is SGHRS, CDR2 YFSETQ. With 4 bases clipped from V and 2 bases from J, the junction kept 9 bases outside the gene matches. The CDR3 is made up of 17 amino acids. CDR3 nucleotide sequence: TGCGCCAGCAGCGAACGTCCGGGACAGGGTAACACCGGGGAGCTGTTTTTT. The encoded protein is CASSERPGQGNTGELFF.

The chain links TRBV5-1 to TRBJ1-2; 8 nucleotides agree with TRBD1. The CDR3 contains 16 residues. Germline trimming cut 4 bases from V and 2 bases from J; bases unmatched to any gene: 10. Germline V CDR1 and CDR2: SGHRS, YFSETQ. CDR3 coding DNA: TGCGCCAGCAGCGTGGGGGGGACAGGAGACAACTATGGCTACACCTTC. Its translation: CASSVGGTGDNYGYTF.

This rearrangement joins TRBV5-1 to TRBJ2-3; D perhaps matches TRBD2 (6 bases). The germline CDR1 and CDR2 sequences are SGHRS and YFSETQ. V was cut by 3 bases and J by 2 bases, with 13 bases left in between. The CDR3 sequence is 15 residues long. CDR3 region: CASSSGTVHTDTQYF. CDR3 sequence (DNA): TGCGCCAGCAGCTCCGGGACTGTACACACAGATACGCAGTATTTT. Looking up the rest from reference TRBV5-1 and TRBJ2-3 gives the full variable domain: KAGVTQTPRYLIKTRGQQVTLSCSPISGHRSVSWYQQTPGQGLQFLFEYFSETQRNKGNFPGRFSGRQFSNSRSEMNVSTLELGDSALYLCASSSGTVHTDTQYFGPGTRLTVL.

J is TRBJ2-7 and V is TRBV5-1; 7 bases agree with TRBD2. Germline V gene sequence: CDR1 SGHRS, CDR2 YFSETQ. This CDR3 is built from 13 residues. V lost 0 bases and J lost 4; bases outside the gene matches: 1. CDR3 region: CASSLGEGYEQYF. DNA for the CDR3: TGCGCCAGCAGCTTGGGGGAGGGGTACGAGCAGTACTTC.

The chain links TRBV28 to TRBJ1-2, with D possibly TRBD1 on 5 matching bases. V was trimmed by 10 bases and J by 4 bases, leaving 22 bases between them. The CDR3 loop spans 15 amino acids. The germline V gene encodes CDR1 MDHEN and CDR2 SYDVKM. The CDR3 DNA is TGTGCCACTACCGACAGCCTTACGCCTCTCTATGGCTACACCTTC. It translates to CATTDSLTPLYGYTF.

The V gene is TRBV3-1 (or the pseudogene TRBV3-2), the J gene TRBJ1-3, with D unclear. Germline values: CDR1 LGHDT, CDR2 YNNKEL (reference sequence). CDR3 size: 15 residues. The germline V and J ends were trimmed by 3 bases and 0 bases, with 9 bases remaining between them. CDR3 amino acids: CASSQTPGSGNTIYF. The CDR3 coding sequence is TGTGCCAGCAGCCAGACTCCGGGCTCTGGAAACACCATATATTTT.

CDR3 bases: TGCGCCAGCCCTTCGGGAGTGCAATCGACAGATACGCAGTATTTT. It specifies CASPSGVQSTDTQYF. This chain joins TRBV10-1 and TRBJ2-3; tentative D call: TRBD2 (6 bases). CDR1 and CDR2 from the germline V gene are WNHNN and SYGVQD (reference sequence). V was shortened by 8 bases and J by 3 bases, with 18 bases between the two germline ends. This CDR3 spans 15 amino acids.

This sequence joins TRBV7-3 and TRBJ1-2, with TRBD1 as a possible D gene (5 bases). CDR3 length: 13 residues. The germline V gene has CDR1 SGHTA and CDR2 FQGTGA. V lost 2 bases and J lost 6, with 10 bases in between. The CDR3 loop reads CASSLGGGDGYTF. The CDR3 region has the DNA TGTGCCAGCAGCTTAGGGGGAGGGGATGGCTACACCTTC. Full variable domain (remainder filled in from reference TRBV7-3 and TRBJ1-2): GAGVSQTPSNKVTEKGKYVELRCDPISGHTALYWYRQSLGQGPEFLIYFQGTGAADDSGLPNDRFFAVRPEGSVSTLKIQRTERGDSAVYLCASSLGGGDGYTFGSGTRLTVV.

The V and J genes are TRBV6-6 and TRBJ2-1, with D possibly being TRBD1 (7 bases). Germline CDR1 reads MNHNY; CDR2 reads SVGAGI (reference sequence). V was shortened by 4 bases and J by 5 bases, with 15 bases between the two germline ends. The CDR3 covers 15 residues. The CDR3 bases are TGTGCCAGCAGTTCCCAGGAGGGGGCGGACAATGAGCAGTTCTTC. This gives the protein CASSSQEGADNEQFF.

The rearrangement joins TRBV2 to TRBJ1-1, with 8 positions matching TRBD1. In germline, CDR1 is SNHLY, CDR2 FYNNEI. Trimming took 9 bases from V and 1 from J; bases not matched to a gene: 7. The CDR3 covers 14 residues. This chain's CDR3 is CARTTGTGNTEAFF. The DNA for the CDR3 is TGTGCCAGGACAACCGGGACAGGGAACACTGAAGCTTTCTTT.

The chain recombines TRBV14 with TRBJ1-5; perhaps TRBD1 as D (5 bases). The CDR3 is 16 amino acids. V lost 4 bases to trimming and J lost 0 bases, with 13 bases between them. Germline CDR1 reads SGHDN; CDR2 reads FVKESK. CDR3 DNA: TGTGCCAGCAGCCTCGACAGCATCTATAGCAATCAGCCCCAGCATTTT. Translation: CASSLDSIYSNQPQHF.

This clone came up once. J is TRBJ1-5 and V is TRBV30; D is undetermined. The CDR3 consists of 12 residues. Trimming left V 5 bases short and J 3 bases short, with 8 bases between. Germline V gene lookup returns CDR1 GTSNPN and CDR2 SVGIG (reference sequence). The CDR3 bases are TGTGCCTGGGACAAAAACAATCAGCCCCAGCATTTT. It translates to CAWDKNNQPQHF.

The rearrangement links TRBV19 to TRBJ1-3; 8 bases align to TRBD1. Germline V gene data show CDR1 as LNHDA and CDR2 as SQIVND (reference sequence). The V and J ends lost 6 bases and 7 bases, in that order; junction bases with no gene match: 5. This CDR3 has 13 amino acids. CDR3 bases: TGTGCCAGTAGGGGACAGGCCTCGAACACCATATATTTT. It codes for CASRGQASNTIYF. Complete variable domain (other parts from reference TRBV19 and TRBJ1-3): DGGITQSPKYLFRKEGQNVTLSCEQNLNHDAMYWYRQDPGQGLRLIYYSQIVNDFQKGDIAEGYSVSREKKESFPLTVTSAQKNPTAFYLCASRGQASNTIYFGEGSWLTVV.

This clone was picked up many times. The chain uses TRBV6-5 and TRBJ1-1; perhaps TRBD1 as D (5 bases). The CDR3 contains 15 residues. CDR1 MNHEY and CDR2 SVGAGI come from the germline V gene. V was pared by 2 bases and J by 5 bases, with 15 bases between. The CDR3 loop is CASSYRGMGGTEAFF. The DNA of the CDR3 is TGTGCCAGCAGTTACCGGGGAATGGGGGGGACTGAAGCTTTCTTT.

The rearrangement links TRBV3-1 (or the pseudogene TRBV3-2) to TRBJ2-1, with D possibly TRBD2 on 5 matching bases. Germline V gene sequence: CDR1 LGHDT, CDR2 YNNKEL (reference sequence). The length of the CDR3 is 12 residues. The V end lost 1 base, the J end lost 12 bases, and 10 bases lay between the germline ends. DNA for the CDR3: TGTGCCAGCAGCCAAGTCAGCCGGGGGCAGTTCTTC. Translating gives CASSQVSRGQFF.

V gene TRBV5-6 combines with J gene TRBJ2-4, with a possible D match to TRBD1 (5 bases). The V end was cut by 3 bases, the J end by 9 bases, with 16 bases between. Germline V gene sequence: CDR1 SGHDT, CDR2 YYEEEE. The CDR3 is 14 amino acids. The CDR3 region is CASSYDSSQGIQYF. The CDR3 DNA is TGTGCCAGCAGCTACGACAGCTCGCAGGGCATTCAGTACTTC.

This clone appeared a few times. The chain links TRBV28 to TRBJ2-7; a weak D match, TRBD2 (7 bases). Germline CDR1 reads MDHEN; CDR2 reads SYDVKM. Trimming took off 3 bases at V and 4 bases at J, with 19 bases between the two ends. The CDR3 covers 16 residues. In nucleotides, the CDR3 is TGTGCCAGCAGTTTGCCCACTACAGGGAGGGGATACGAGCAGTACTTC. This gives the protein CASSLPTTGRGYEQYF.

The genes are TRBV12-3 or TRBV12-4 and TRBJ2-7; 8 bases fit TRBD1. V was pared by 5 bases and J by 3 bases, with 0 bases of the junction left unmatched. The CDR3 length is 12 residues. CDR3 protein: CASSTGGYEQYV. The DNA for the CDR3 is TGTGCCAGCAGTACAGGGGGCTACGAGCAGTACGTC.

This sequence joins TRBV5-1 and TRBJ1-5; 8 nucleotides align to TRBD1. Germline lookup yields CDR1 SGHRS and CDR2 YFSETQ. After removal of 4 bases from V and 3 bases from J, the junction contained 6 bases not matched to a gene. The CDR3 has 15 amino acids. The CDR3 coding sequence is TGCGCCAGCAGCGCCGGACAGGGAGACAATCAGCCCCAGCATTTT. This sequence encodes CASSAGQGDNQPQHF.